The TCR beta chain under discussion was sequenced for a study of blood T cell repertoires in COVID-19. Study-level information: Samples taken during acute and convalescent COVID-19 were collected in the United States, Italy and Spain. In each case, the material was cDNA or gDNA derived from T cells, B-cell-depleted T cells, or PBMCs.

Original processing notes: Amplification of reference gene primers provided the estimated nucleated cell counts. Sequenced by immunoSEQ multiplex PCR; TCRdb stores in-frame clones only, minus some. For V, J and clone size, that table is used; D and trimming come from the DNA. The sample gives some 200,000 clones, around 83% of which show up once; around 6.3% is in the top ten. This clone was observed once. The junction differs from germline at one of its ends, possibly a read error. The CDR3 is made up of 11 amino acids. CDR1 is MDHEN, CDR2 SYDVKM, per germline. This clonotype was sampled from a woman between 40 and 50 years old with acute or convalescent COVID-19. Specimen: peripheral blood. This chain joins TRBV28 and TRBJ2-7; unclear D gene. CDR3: CASSSSYEQYF. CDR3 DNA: TGTGCCAGCAGCTCCTCCTATGAGCAGTACTTC.